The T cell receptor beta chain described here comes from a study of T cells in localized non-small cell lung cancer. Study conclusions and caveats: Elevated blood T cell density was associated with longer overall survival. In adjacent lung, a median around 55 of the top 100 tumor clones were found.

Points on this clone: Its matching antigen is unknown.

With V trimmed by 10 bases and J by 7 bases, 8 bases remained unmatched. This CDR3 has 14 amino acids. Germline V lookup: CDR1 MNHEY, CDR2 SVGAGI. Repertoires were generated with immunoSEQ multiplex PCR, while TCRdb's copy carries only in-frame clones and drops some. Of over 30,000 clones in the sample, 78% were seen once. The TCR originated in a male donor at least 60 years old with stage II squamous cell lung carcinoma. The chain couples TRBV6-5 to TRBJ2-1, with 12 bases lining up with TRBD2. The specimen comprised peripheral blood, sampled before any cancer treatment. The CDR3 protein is CATRLAGVRNEQFF. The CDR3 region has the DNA TGTGCCACCCGACTAGCGGGAGTGCGGAATGAGCAGTTCTTC.